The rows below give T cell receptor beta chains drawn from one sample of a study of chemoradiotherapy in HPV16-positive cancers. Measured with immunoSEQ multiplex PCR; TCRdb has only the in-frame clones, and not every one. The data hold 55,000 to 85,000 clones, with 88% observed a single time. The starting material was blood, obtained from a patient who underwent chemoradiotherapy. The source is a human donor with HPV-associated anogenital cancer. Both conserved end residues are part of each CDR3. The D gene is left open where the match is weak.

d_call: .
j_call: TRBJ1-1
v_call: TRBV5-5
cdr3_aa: CASELNMNTEAFF

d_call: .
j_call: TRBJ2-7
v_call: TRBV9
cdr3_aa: CASSVGGGNSYEQYF

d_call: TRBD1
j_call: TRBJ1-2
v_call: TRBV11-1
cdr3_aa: CASSPPGTGYGSYGYTF

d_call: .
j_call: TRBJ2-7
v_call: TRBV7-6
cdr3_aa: CASSLAMPGHTSLTGAYEQYF

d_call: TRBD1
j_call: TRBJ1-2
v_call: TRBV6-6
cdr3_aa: CASSSDRGRGYGYTF

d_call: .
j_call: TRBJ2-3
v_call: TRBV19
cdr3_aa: CASSSPPAERVPSTDTQYF

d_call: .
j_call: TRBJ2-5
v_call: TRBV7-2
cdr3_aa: CASSLVDRQKIETQYF

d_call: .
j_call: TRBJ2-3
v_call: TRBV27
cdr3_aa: CASRLAMTDTQYF

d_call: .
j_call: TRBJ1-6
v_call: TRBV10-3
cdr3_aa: CAISESGSNSPLHF

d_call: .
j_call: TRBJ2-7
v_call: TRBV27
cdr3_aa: CASSYEGDEQYF

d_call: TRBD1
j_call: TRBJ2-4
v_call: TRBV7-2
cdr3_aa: CASSRYRGENIQYF

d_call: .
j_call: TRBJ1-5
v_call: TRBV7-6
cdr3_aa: CASSLDSANQPQHF

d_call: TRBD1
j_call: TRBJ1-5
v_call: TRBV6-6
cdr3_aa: CASRLTGGGNQPQHF

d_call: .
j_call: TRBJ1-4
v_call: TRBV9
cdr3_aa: CASSVGGTEKLFF

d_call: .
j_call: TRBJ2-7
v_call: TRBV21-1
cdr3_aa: CASSQQGSARVYEQYF

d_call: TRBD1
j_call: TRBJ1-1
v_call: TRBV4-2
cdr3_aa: CASSTGTGQNTEAFF

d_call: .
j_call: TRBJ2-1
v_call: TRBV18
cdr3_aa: CASSPLGGALEQFF